These T cell receptor beta chains were read from a single sample in a study of blood T cell repertoires in COVID-19. Method: immunoSEQ multiplex PCR; TCRdb's copy keeps in-frame clones and lacks some. The table lists some 130,000 clones, over 85% of them singletons. What was sequenced was peripheral blood. The receptors were sampled from a man aged 55 to 70 with COVID-19, enrolled during active disease. Each CDR3 is given with its conserved first and last residue. The D gene is left open where the match is weak. Only part of the rows carry a size: once, few, many, or a class if the clone is expanded.

clone size	J gene	D gene	V gene	CDR3 DNA	CDR3 protein
-	TRBJ2-7	TRBD1	TRBV27	TGTGCCAGCAGACTGAGGACAGGGGAGGTCTACGAGCAGTACTTC	CASRLRTGEVYEQYF
-	TRBJ2-1	TRBD2	TRBV5-8	TGTGCCAGCAGCCCCGCAAAACTAGCGGTCTTCAGCTCCTACAATGAGCAGTTCTTC	CASSPAKLAVFSSYNEQFF
-	TRBJ2-5	-	TRBV15	TGTGCCACCAGCAGACTCCAAGAGACCCAGTACTTC	CATSRLQETQYF
-	TRBJ2-6	TRBD1	TRBV18	TGTGCCAGCTCACTTTCCGGGACAGATAACTCTGGGGCCAACGTCCTGACTTTC	CASSLSGTDNSGANVLTF
once	TRBJ2-3	-	TRBV6-6	TGTGCCAGCAGGGGAGCTAATGCAGATACGCAGTATTTT	CASRGANADTQYF
-	TRBJ2-1	TRBD2	TRBV2	TGTGCCAGCACCCTGACTAGCGGGAGGGCGAATGAGCAGTTCTTC	CASTLTSGRANEQFF
-	TRBJ1-2	-	TRBV4-3	TGCGCCAGCAGCCAAGATGTACAGCGGAACTATGGCTACACCTTC	CASSQDVQRNYGYTF
-	TRBJ1-2	-	TRBV5-1	TGCGCCAGCAGCCATTCACAGGAGAACTATGGCTACACCTTC	CASSHSQENYGYTF
-	TRBJ1-4	TRBD1	TRBV29-1	TGCAGCGTTAGGACAGGGGGCCACGAAAAACTGTTTTTT	CSVRTGGHEKLFF
-	TRBJ1-2	-	TRBV19	TGTGCCACACGGGACACCTATAACTATGGCTACACCTTC	CATRDTYNYGYTF
-	TRBJ1-1	TRBD1	TRBV11-3	TGTGCCAGCAGCCCCCGAGTGGGACAGGGACGTTTGGACACTGAAGCTTTCTTT	CASSPRVGQGRLDTEAFF
-	TRBJ2-7	TRBD2	TRBV4-1	TGCGCCAGCAGCCGCGGGGGTCCCTACGAGCAGTACTTC	CASSRGGPYEQYF
-	TRBJ2-3	TRBD2	TRBV7-6	TGTGCCAGCAGCTTAGGCTGGACTAGCGGCACAGATACGCAGTATTTT	CASSLGWTSGTDTQYF
-	TRBJ2-2	TRBD1	TRBV28	TGTGCCTTACAGCCAGGGGGCTTGAACACCGGGGAGCTGTTTTTT	CALQPGGLNTGELFF
once	TRBJ1-4	-	TRBV2	TGTCTAACAGGGACGTCCCTTCTTAATGAAAAACTGTTTTTT	CLTGTSLLNEKLFF
-	TRBJ1-5	TRBD1	TRBV29-1	TGCAGCGTCCAACTAGGGGGCCAGCCCCAGCATTTT	CSVQLGGQPQHF
-	TRBJ2-1	-	TRBV11-2	TGTGCCAGCAGCTTAGGTACCGGGAGACACAATGAGCAGTTCTTC	CASSLGTGRHNEQFF
-	TRBJ1-1	-	TRBV13	TGTGCCAGCAGCCCCGGGGGAGGGAAGGCTTTCTTT	CASSPGGGKAFF
-	TRBJ1-1	TRBD1	TRBV12-5	TGTGCTAGTGGTTTGGTACACTCAAGGGGGCGGACTGAAGCTTTCTTT	CASGLVHSRGRTEAFF
-	TRBJ1-1	-	TRBV7-2	TGTGCCAGCAGCTTATTTAGGACACAAGAAGCTTTCTTT	CASSLFRTQEAFF
-	TRBJ1-1	-	TRBV28	TGTGCCAGCAGTTCCCCGGAGGGGGAAGCTTTCTTT	CASSSPEGEAFF
-	TRBJ1-1	TRBD1	TRBV11-3	TGTGCCAGCAGCCCCGGGGGGGGACAGAGTGAAGCTTTCTTT	CASSPGGGQSEAFF
-	TRBJ1-1	-	TRBV4-2	TGTGCCAGCAGCCAAGACAGGGAGGAGGAAGCTTTCTTT	CASSQDREEEAFF
-	TRBJ1-6	TRBD1	TRBV11-1	TGTGCCAGCAGCTTCCGGGACAGAAATAATTCACCCCTCCACTTT	CASSFRDRNNSPLHF
-	TRBJ1-2	TRBD1	TRBV19	TGTGCCAGTCTTCAAGCAGGGGGATTTTCGAGGGGCTACACCTTC	CASLQAGGFSRGYTF
-	TRBJ2-5	TRBD1	TRBV9	TGTGCCAGCAGCGCGACGTCCGGGACAGGGGGCGTCGGAGAGACCCAGTACTTC	CASSATSGTGGVGETQYF
-	TRBJ2-5	-	TRBV12-5	TGTGCTAGTGGTTCCACAAGATCCCGCCTAGAGACCCAGTACTTC	CASGSTRSRLETQYF
-	TRBJ1-4	TRBD1	TRBV28	TGTGCCAGCAGTTTTATACCCCGGGACAGTTCCCGAAATGAAAAACTGTTTTTT	CASSFIPRDSSRNEKLFF
-	TRBJ1-4	-	TRBV3-1/TRBV3-2	TGTGCCAGCAGCCAAGATTGGGCAGCCAAAAAACTGTTTTTT	CASSQDWAAKKLFF
few	TRBJ2-2	-	TRBV6-5	TGTGCCAGCAGTTATAGAGGGAGGCCGAACACCGGGGAGCTGTTTTTT	CASSYRGRPNTGELFF
-	TRBJ1-6	-	TRBV6-2/TRBV6-3	TGTGCCAGCAGTTACGGATCGGGGAGCTCCTATAATTCACCCCTCCACTTT	CASSYGSGSSYNSPLHF
once	TRBJ2-3	-	TRBV5-4	TGTGCCAGCAGCTTGTTACTAAGCACAGATACGCAGTATTTT	CASSLLLSTDTQYF
-	TRBJ2-6	-	TRBV29-1	TGCAGCGTTACAGGCTCTGGGGCCAACGTCCTGACTTTC	CSVTGSGANVLTF
few	TRBJ2-5	TRBD2	TRBV5-4	TGTGCCAGCAGCTTCGCGGGAGGGCCTAGGGAGACCCAGTACTTC	CASSFAGGPRETQYF
-	TRBJ1-6	-	TRBV10-3	TGTGCCATCAGGGCAGGGATCGGGGGGTATTCACCCCTCCACTTT	CAIRAGIGGYSPLHF
-	TRBJ2-1	TRBD1	TRBV5-1	TGCGCCAGCGACAGGGATAGTATGAATGAGCAGTTCTTC	CASDRDSMNEQFF